These T cell receptor beta chains were read from a single sample in a study of brain T cells in children with intractable seizures. TCRdb's copy holds only in-frame clones and misses some; the assay was immunoSEQ multiplex PCR. Here the sample spans tens of thousands of clones, 90% to 95% being singletons. This material consisted of peripheral blood, taken at surgery. These receptor sequences come from a boy younger than two with tuberous sclerosis and intractable seizures. Each CDR3 is given with its conserved first and last residue.

J gene,V gene,CDR3 protein
TRBJ2-7,TRBV27,CASSPRIRGYEQYF
TRBJ1-1,TRBV30,CAWSAGDLTEAFF
TRBJ1-1,TRBV5-6,CASSPGAANTEAFF
TRBJ1-5,TRBV27,CASRRRDQPQHF
TRBJ2-2,TRBV19,CASSIPLAYLSNTGELFF
TRBJ1-2,TRBV4-2,CASSLDLNQHGYTF
TRBJ1-2,TRBV7-9,CASSSPGTAFYGYTF
TRBJ2-1,TRBV9,CASSVAGRVYNEQFF
TRBJ1-2,TRBV7-9,CASSTGQGDYGYTF
TRBJ1-2,TRBV6-1,CASSESPGTGNGYTF
TRBJ2-4,TRBV2,CASSGLAKNIQYF
TRBJ1-1,TRBV11-3,CASSPGYGDTEAFF
TRBJ2-3,TRBV7-8,CASSPPTSTDTQYF
TRBJ2-7,TRBV4-1,CASSQDSGRAYEQYF
TRBJ1-6,TRBV30,CAWSSTGALSPLHF
TRBJ2-7,TRBV10-1,CASSDNRFPYEQYF
TRBJ2-1,TRBV4-1,CASSRGPIAEAYNEQFF
TRBJ2-5,TRBV5-4,CASSTDFGQGRETQYF
TRBJ2-4,TRBV5-6,CASRSGLAVTKNIQYF
TRBJ2-7,TRBV18,CASSPDRPYEQYF
TRBJ2-5,TRBV18,CASSHTGGGQETQYF
TRBJ1-4,TRBV10-1,CASRGTRDEKLFF
TRBJ1-2,TRBV12-3/TRBV12-4,CASSSLGGYGYTF
TRBJ1-1,TRBV29-1,CSAVTGGNTEAFF
TRBJ1-1,TRBV11-2,CASSLDLNTEAFF
TRBJ1-2,TRBV6-6,CASSSDRGYGYTF
TRBJ2-5,TRBV20-1,CSASAIVGEETQYF
TRBJ1-2,TRBV7-9,CASEDGGQGWSNYGYTF
TRBJ1-2,TRBV3-1/TRBV3-2,CASSQGEGSGGYTF
TRBJ2-5,TRBV20-1,CSASDGGPETQYF
TRBJ1-3,TRBV30,CAWTTAQYSGNTIYF
TRBJ2-7,TRBV12-3/TRBV12-4,CASSFVPGAEQYF
TRBJ1-4,TRBV11-2,CASSNEKLFF
TRBJ2-1,TRBV5-8,CASSRARQTAYNEQFF
TRBJ2-7,TRBV4-2,CASSQELVGFYEQYF
TRBJ1-1,TRBV6-5,CASGDSITEAFF
TRBJ2-7,TRBV9,CASSPEGTGPKDEQYF
TRBJ2-2,TRBV10-3,CAISGTTSGRTGELFF
TRBJ2-6,TRBV6-5,CASSISLSGANVLTF
TRBJ2-7,TRBV7-3,CASSLPAIPGAYEQYF
TRBJ1-5,TRBV6-5,CASSQGTENQPQHF
TRBJ1-5,TRBV4-2,CASSQDDRSWASPKHF
TRBJ2-3,TRBV7-9,CASSPQVDTQYF
TRBJ2-7,TRBV6-5,CASSYVFPPYEQYF
TRBJ1-2,TRBV27,CASSLAGGAHGEDGYTF
TRBJ2-7,TRBV18,CASSLKEGSEQYF
TRBJ2-3,TRBV25-1,CASSETGNTQYF
TRBJ2-1,TRBV2,CASGQGFYNEQFF
TRBJ2-7,TRBV11-2,CASSPPAAGGSYEQYF
TRBJ1-6,TRBV2,CASIGSDSHNSPLHF
TRBJ2-7,TRBV11-2,CASCRGLYEQYF